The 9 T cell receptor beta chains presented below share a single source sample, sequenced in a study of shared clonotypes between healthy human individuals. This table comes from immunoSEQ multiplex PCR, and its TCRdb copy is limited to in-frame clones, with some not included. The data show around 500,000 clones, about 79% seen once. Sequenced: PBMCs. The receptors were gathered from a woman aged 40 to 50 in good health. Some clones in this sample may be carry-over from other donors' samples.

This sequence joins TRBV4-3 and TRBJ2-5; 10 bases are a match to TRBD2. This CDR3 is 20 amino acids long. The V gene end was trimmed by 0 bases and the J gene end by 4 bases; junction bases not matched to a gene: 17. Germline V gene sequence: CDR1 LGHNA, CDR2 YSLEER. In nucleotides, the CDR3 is TGCGCCAGCAGCCAAGATCCGCCTAGCGGGAGTGGTTGGGGTACAGAGACCCAGTACTTC. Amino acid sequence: CASSQDPPSGSGWGTETQYF.

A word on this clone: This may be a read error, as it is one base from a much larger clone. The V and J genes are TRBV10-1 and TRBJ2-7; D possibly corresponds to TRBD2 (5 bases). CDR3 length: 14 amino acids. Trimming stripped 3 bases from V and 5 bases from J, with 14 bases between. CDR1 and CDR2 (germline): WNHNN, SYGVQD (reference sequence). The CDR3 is CASSDEGGPNEQYF. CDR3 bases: TGCGCCAGCAGTGATGAAGGAGGTCCGAACGAGCAGTACTTC.

The CDR3 nucleotides are TGTGCCAGTAGTCCAGGGACTAGCGGGGGGTCCAATGAGCAGTTCTTC. It specifies CASSPGTSGGSNEQFF. The chain joins TRBV19 to TRBJ2-1, with TRBD2 matching over 15 bases. The ends lost 5 bases at V and 6 bases at J; junction bases unmatched: 5. The CDR3 consists of 16 residues. CDR1 and CDR2 (germline): LNHDA, SQIVND (reference sequence).

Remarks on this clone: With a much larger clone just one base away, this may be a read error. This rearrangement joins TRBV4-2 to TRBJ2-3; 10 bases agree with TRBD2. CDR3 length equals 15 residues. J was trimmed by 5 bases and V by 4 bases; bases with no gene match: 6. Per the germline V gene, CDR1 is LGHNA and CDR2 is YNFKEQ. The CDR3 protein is CASSPGLAEGDTQYF. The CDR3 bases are TGTGCCAGCAGCCCCGGACTAGCGGAGGGAGATACGCAGTATTTT.

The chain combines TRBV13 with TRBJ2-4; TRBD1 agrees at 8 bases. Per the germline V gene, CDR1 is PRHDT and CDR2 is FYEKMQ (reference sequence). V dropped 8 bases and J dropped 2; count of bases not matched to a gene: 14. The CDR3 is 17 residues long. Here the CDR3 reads CASGPVGRGRSKNIQYF. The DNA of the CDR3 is TGTGCCAGCGGCCCAGTCGGCAGGGGGCGGTCCAAAAACATTCAGTACTTC.

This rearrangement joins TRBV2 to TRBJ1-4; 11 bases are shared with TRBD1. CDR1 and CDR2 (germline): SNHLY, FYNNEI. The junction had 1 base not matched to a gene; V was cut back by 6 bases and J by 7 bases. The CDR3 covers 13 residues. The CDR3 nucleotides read TGTGCCAGCAGGGGACAGGGGGTTGAAAAACTGTTTTTT. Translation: CASRGQGVEKLFF.

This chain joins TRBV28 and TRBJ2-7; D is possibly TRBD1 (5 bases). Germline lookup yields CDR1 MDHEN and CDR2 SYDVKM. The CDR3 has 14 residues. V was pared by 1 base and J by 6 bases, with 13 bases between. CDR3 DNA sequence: TGTGCCAGCAGTTTATCGGGCAGGGTCCGCGAGCAGTACTTC. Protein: CASSLSGRVREQYF. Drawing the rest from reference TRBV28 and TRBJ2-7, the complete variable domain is DVKVTQSSRYLVKRTGEKVFLECVQDMDHENMFWYRQDPGLGLRLIYFSYDVKMKEKGDIPEGYSVSREKKERFSLILESASTNQTSMYLCASSLSGRVREQYFGPGTRLTVT.

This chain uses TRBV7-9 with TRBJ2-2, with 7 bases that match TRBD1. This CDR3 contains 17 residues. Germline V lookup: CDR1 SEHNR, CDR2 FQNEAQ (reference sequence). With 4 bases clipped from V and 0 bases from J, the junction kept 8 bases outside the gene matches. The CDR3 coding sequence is TGTGCCAGCAGCTCCACCCGGGACAGCGCGAACACCGGGGAGCTGTTTTTT. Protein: CASSSTRDSANTGELFF.

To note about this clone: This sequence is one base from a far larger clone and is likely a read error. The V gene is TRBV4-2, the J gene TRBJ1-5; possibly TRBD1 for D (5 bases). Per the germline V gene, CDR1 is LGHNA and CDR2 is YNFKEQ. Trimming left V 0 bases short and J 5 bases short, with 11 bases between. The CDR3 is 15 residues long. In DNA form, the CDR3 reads TGTGCCAGCAGCCAAGATGAGAGGGGCCATCAGCCCCAGCATTTT. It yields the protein CASSQDERGHQPQHF.